The clone carrying this T cell receptor (beta chain) was picked up a small number of times. Its antigen is unknown. The source of the sample is a study of T-cell memory formation after mild COVID-19. Points from the study as a whole: Nothing confirmed that second-wave clones peaking on day 37 were specific for SARS-CoV-2. Researchers found some responding clones in pre-infection memory, a sign that cross-reactive memory joined. The main location of contracting CD4+ clones was CM and EM, and that of contracting CD8+ clones was EMRA. Clones shrinking from day 15 to 85 showed even CD4/CD8 mixes; later expanders tilted CD4+.

The CDR3 covers 15 residues. Germline assignment: CDR1 SGHTA and CDR2 FQGNSA. V was clipped by 3 bases and J by 5 bases, with 16 bases between them. TCRdb analysed the 5' RACE reads with MiXCR anew, one entry per CDR3 protein. The sample records approximately 350,000 distinct CDR3 sequences, 13% being singletons. The TCR originated in a man aged 18 to 35 who had mild COVID-19 (a few samples of this study predate the infection). Cell type and time point are not known. V is TRBV7-2 and J is TRBJ1-2; D is perhaps TRBD1 (6 bases). Sequencing used PBMCs or a T cell subset sorted from them (not recorded which). CDR3 residues: CASSLAGGGPYGYTF. CDR3 nucleotides: TGTGCCAGCAGCTTGGCAGGTGGGGGCCCATATGGCTACACCTTC.